The source of this T cell receptor beta chain is a study of CD8+CD57+ T cells in acquired aplastic anemia. Study information: Sorted CD4+ and CD8+ cells gave a mean 3.2 ug DNA, range roughly 0.18 to 27.4 ug.

Whole-study results and caveats: There were roughly 30 CD8+ CDR3 sequences that occurred in both patients and controls.

This CDR3 comprises 14 residues. Germline V CDR1 and CDR2: SGDLS, YYNGEE. The germline V and J ends were trimmed by 4 bases and 7 bases, with 18 bases remaining between them. This clonotype was found many times. Its antigen is not known. Genomic DNA acted as the template from which TCR beta VDJ combination and CDR3 sequence profiling were carried out. TCRdb ran MiXCR on the reads and lists one entry per CDR3 protein. This table has around 200,000 distinct CDR3 sequences, 40% to 55% appearing once. Patients chosen for sequencing had CD8+CD57+ cells that had expanded, as shown by flow cytometry. The sequence was collected from a human donor with aplastic anemia. The J gene is TRBJ2-7, the V gene TRBV9, with D uncertain. Sample: sorted CD4+, CD8+, or CD8+CD57+ T cells (not recorded which) from PBMCs. CDR3 in amino acids: CASSPLAGNGEQYF. CDR3 sequence (DNA): TGTGCCAGCAGCCCCCTGGCAGGCAATGGGGAGCAGTACTTC.